The 4 T cell receptor beta chains in this list originate from one sample, sequenced in a study of OX40 agonist ivuxolimab in advanced cancers. Profiling relied on immunoSEQ multiplex PCR, and the TCRdb table lists in-frame clones only, not all of them. Among some 100,000 clones listed, 70% to 85% were seen once. The specimen was CD4+ or CD8+ T cells sorted from blood, collected in a trial of the OX40 agonist ivuxolimab. The receptors derive from an adult with an advanced solid tumor such as melanoma, head and neck, liver or kidney cancer.

The V gene is TRBV6-6, the J gene TRBJ2-7; the match to TRBD2 covers 14 bases. V gave up 7 bases and J gave up 5 bases; unmatched junction bases: 10. The CDR3 consists of 16 residues. Germline V gene lookup returns CDR1 MNHNY and CDR2 SVGAGI (reference sequence). CDR3 protein: CASTQTSGGGQDEQYF. The CDR3 region has the DNA TGTGCCAGCACCCAGACTAGCGGGGGGGGTCAGGACGAGCAGTACTTC.

This CDR3 is CASSELGTSGYNEQFF. The CDR3 nucleotides are TGCGCCAGCAGTGAGCTGGGGACTAGCGGCTACAATGAGCAGTTCTTC. The gene calls are TRBV10-2 and TRBJ2-1; 11 bases map to TRBD2. This CDR3 has 16 amino acids. CDR1 and CDR2 from the germline V gene are WSHSY and SAAADI. Unmatched junction bases numbered 3, after V lost 2 bases and J lost 3 bases.

The chain uses TRBV5-6 and TRBJ2-1; TRBD2 agrees at 14 bases. There are 15 residues in the CDR3. V was clipped by 4 bases and J by 9 bases; unmatched bases: 6. Looked up from germline, CDR1 is SGHDT and CDR2 is YYEEEE. The CDR3 DNA follows: TGTGCCAGCAGCCCGGGACTAGCGGGAGTTACTGAGCAGTTCTTC. This codes for CASSPGLAGVTEQFF.

The CDR3 DNA reads as TGTGCCAGCAGTGAAGGTCCCCCAGGCTCTGGAAACACCATATATTTT. Translated: CASSEGPPGSGNTIYF. V and J are TRBV6-1 and TRBJ1-3; D remains unclear. V lost 1 base, J lost 0 bases, and 10 bases lay in between. Per the germline V gene, CDR1 is MNHNS and CDR2 is SASEGT. The CDR3 consists of 16 residues.